Sequencing of this T cell receptor (beta chain) was carried out in a study of shared clonotypes between healthy human individuals. Germline V gene data show CDR1 as SGHVS and CDR2 as FNYEAQ. V lost 3 bases to trimming and J lost 2 bases, with 13 bases between them. This CDR3 comprises 16 residues. Assay: immunoSEQ multiplex PCR; the TCRdb copy retains only in-frame clones and omits some. Of about 180,000 clones in the sample, 90% to 95% were seen once. Study outcomes and limitations: Larger richness was generally estimated for naive than memory subsets.

Concerning this clone: The antigen is undetermined.

V and J are TRBV7-6 and TRBJ2-2; the D gene is possibly TRBD2 (6 bases). Sequencing was carried out using naive CD4+ T cells sorted from blood. Subset described: CD45RA+ positively selected. The sequence was collected from a woman in her twenties or thirties in good health. The CDR3 here is CASSFKIAGNTGELFF. The DNA for the CDR3 is TGTGCCAGCAGCTTTAAGATTGCGGGAAACACCGGGGAGCTGTTTTTT.